The 4 T cell receptor beta chains given below trace back to one sample, sequenced in a study of blood T cells in healthy people across ages. Through a sample-barcoded 5' primer and a J-beta primer mix, a second PCR was run for roughly 6 to 11 cycles. MiXCR was run by TCRdb on the 5' RACE reads, yielding one entry per CDR3 protein. The sample records hundreds of thousands of distinct CDR3 sequences, just over 55% being singletons. Material for sequencing was blood. These receptors were collected from a man between 40 and 49 years old in good health.

This clonotype has a handful of counts. The V call is TRBV18, the J call TRBJ1-1, with 7 nucleotides matching TRBD1. Germline CDR1 and CDR2: KGHSH and LQKENI. The CDR3 has 17 amino acids. Trimming cost V 1 base and J 5 bases; bases outside gene matches: 13. The chain's CDR3 is CASSPLAGGGEGTEAFF. The CDR3 bases are TGTGCCAGCTCACCACTGGCAGGAGGGGGCGAGGGAACTGAAGCTTTCTTT.

The chain links TRBV5-1 to TRBJ2-2, with D maybe TRBD1 (5 bases). The V and J ends lost 2 bases and 1 base respectively, with 12 bases between them. This CDR3 spans 16 amino acids. Germline values: CDR1 SGHRS, CDR2 YFSETQ. Here the CDR3 DNA reads TGCGCCAGCAGCTTAGGACAACCGATGAACACCGGGGAGCTGTTTTTT. Protein product: CASSLGQPMNTGELFF.

This chain connects TRBV14 to TRBJ1-6; perhaps TRBD1 as D (6 bases). CDR1 SGHDN and CDR2 FVKESK come from the germline V gene. The CDR3 runs 13 residues. Trimming left V 6 bases short and J 10 bases short, with 13 bases between. CDR3 nucleotide sequence: TGTGCCAGCAGGCTGAACAGGGCATCACCCCTCCACTTT. Encoded protein: CASRLNRASPLHF.

V and J are TRBV6-2 or TRBV6-3 and TRBJ2-5, with D maybe TRBD1 (6 bases). The germline V gene encodes CDR1 MNHEY and CDR2 SVGEGT. CDR3 length: 15 amino acids. The germline V and J ends were trimmed by 2 bases and 3 bases, with 13 bases remaining between them. The CDR3 reads CASSYVGAGEETQYF. The CDR3 coding sequence is TGTGCCAGCAGTTACGTCGGGGCAGGGGAAGAGACCCAGTACTTC.